The T cell receptor beta chain described here comes from a study of identical twins. TCRdb reprocessed the 5' RACE reads via MiXCR and lists one record per CDR3 protein. The table includes about 330,000 distinct CDR3 sequences, 9% to 15% detected once. There are 14 residues in the CDR3. V was clipped by 0 bases and J by 6 bases, with 12 bases between them. The germline gives CDR1 MGHRA, CDR2 YSYEKL. Findings and limits, study-wide: There were fewer insertions in abundant cord blood beta clonotypes, but memory repertoires showed no such pattern. The study found that models underestimated out-of-frame TCR alpha sharing in monozygotic twins.

This clonotype was counted a few times. Its matching antigen is unknown. In addition, the sample was reused for a study of yellow fever vaccine responses in identical twins. In that study: Twins reportedly mounted vaccine T cell responses that seemed partly convergent, partly personalized.

Sequences were obtained from CD8+ T cells sorted from blood. The chain carries TRBV4-1 and TRBJ2-7; D is perhaps TRBD2 (5 bases). The receptor was isolated from a woman aged 18-30 years in good health. The CDR3 is CASSQEVEGREQYV. CDR3 coding DNA: TGCGCCAGCAGCCAAGAAGTCGAGGGCCGCGAGCAGTACGTC.